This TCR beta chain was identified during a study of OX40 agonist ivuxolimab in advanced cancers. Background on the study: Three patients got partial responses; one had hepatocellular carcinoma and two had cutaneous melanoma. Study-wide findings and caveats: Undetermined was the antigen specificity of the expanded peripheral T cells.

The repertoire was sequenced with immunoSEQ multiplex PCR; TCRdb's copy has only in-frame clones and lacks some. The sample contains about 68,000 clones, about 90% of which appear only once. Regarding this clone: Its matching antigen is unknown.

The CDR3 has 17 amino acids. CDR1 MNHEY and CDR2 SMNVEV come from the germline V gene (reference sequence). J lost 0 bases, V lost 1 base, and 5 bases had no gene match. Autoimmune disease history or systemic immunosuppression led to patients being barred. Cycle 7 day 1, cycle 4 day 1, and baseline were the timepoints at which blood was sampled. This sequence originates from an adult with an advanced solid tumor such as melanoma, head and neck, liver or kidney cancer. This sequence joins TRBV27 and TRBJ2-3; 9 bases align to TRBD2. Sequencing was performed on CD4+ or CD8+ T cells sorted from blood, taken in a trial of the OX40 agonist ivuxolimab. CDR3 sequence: CASSLWASGTSTDTQYF. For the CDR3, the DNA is TGTGCCAGCAGTTTATGGGCTAGCGGGACTAGCACAGATACGCAGTATTTT.